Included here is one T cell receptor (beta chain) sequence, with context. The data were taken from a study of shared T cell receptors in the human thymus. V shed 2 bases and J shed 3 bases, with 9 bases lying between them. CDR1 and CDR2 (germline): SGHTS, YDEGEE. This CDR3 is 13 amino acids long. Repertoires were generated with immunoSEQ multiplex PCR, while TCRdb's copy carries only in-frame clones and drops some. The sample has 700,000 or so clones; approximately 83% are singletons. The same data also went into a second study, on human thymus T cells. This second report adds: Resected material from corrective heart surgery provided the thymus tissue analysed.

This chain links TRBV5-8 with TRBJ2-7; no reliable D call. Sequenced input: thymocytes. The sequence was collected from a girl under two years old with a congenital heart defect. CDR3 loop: CASSFYTGYEQYF. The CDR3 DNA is TGTGCCAGCAGCTTTTATACGGGCTACGAGCAGTACTTC. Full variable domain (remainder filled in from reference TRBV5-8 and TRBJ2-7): EAGVTQSPTHLIKTRGQQATLRCSPISGHTSVYWYQQALGLGLQFLLWYDEGEERNRGNFPPRFSGRQFPNYSSELNVNALELEDSALYLCASSFYTGYEQYFGPGTRLTVT.